Below, 2 T cell receptor beta chains from the same sample are listed, as sequenced in a study of blood T cell repertoires in COVID-19. Clones were read by immunoSEQ multiplex PCR, and TCRdb kept only the in-frame ones, dropping some. The sample lists 150,000 to 200,000 clones, more than 75% occurring once. The sequenced material came from peripheral blood. The source is a woman in her thirties or forties with COVID-19, enrolled during active disease.

The V and J genes are TRBV7-2 and TRBJ2-3; TRBD2 matches at 15 bases. The germline V gene has CDR1 SGHTA and CDR2 FQGNSA. This CDR3 contains 16 residues. J gave up 6 bases and V 2 bases, and 3 bases lay outside the gene matches. The DNA of the CDR3 is TGTGCCAGCAGCTTATTCGGACTAGCGGGGGGGGATACGCAGTATTTT. Translating it yields CASSLFGLAGGDTQYF.

The genes are TRBV5-4 and TRBJ2-7, with TRBD2 matching over 10 bases. This CDR3 has 15 residues. V shed 4 bases, J shed 7 bases, and the junction held 11 bases outside the gene matches. Per germline, CDR1 SGHNT and CDR2 YYREEE (reference sequence). The CDR3: CASSPSGRGIGEQYF. The DNA of the CDR3 is TGTGCCAGCAGCCCAAGCGGGAGGGGAATAGGGGAGCAGTACTTC.